This TCR beta chain was profiled in a study of cytomegalovirus exposure and HLA in healthy donors. CDR3 size: 15 residues. Germline V gene sequence: CDR1 MGHDK, CDR2 SYGVNS. The ends lost 3 bases at V and 11 bases at J; junction bases unmatched: 12. The PCR contained 60 Vbeta and 13 Jbeta primers. This table comes from immunoSEQ multiplex PCR, and its TCRdb copy is limited to in-frame clones, with some not included. The sample lists some 150,000 clones; 75% were seen once. The sequencing sample was made of PBMCs. The chain recombines TRBV25-1 with TRBJ2-1; 8 positions agree with TRBD1. The receptor was isolated from a man in his forties or fifties in good health and CMV-seronegative. In nucleotides, the CDR3 is TGTGCCAGCAGTGATCGTCAGGGGGCAGAGAGTAAGCAGTTCTTC. This gives the protein CASSDRQGAESKQFF.